The entry below describes one T cell receptor beta chain. The antigen this receptor binds is unknown. No base-level quality is on record; no much larger clone is a single base apart. These data originate in a study of blood T cell repertoires in COVID-19 (dated by TCRdb to between 2020 and 2021). In the study overall: Samples from collaborators originated in the United States, Italy and Spain and spanned both the acute and convalescent phases of COVID-19. Deeply sampled blood TCRbeta repertoires from subjects exposed to, actively infected with, or recovered from COVID-19 were included in the dataset. The samples were drawn from the first 160 participants of the ongoing ImmuneRACE study and from some 1,300 subjects provided by 6 global collaborators. HLA class I and class II types, where available, came from metadata supplied by the sample provider rather than from assay-based typing. The prospective study material was composed of cDNA or gDNA derived from T cells, B-cell-depleted T cells, or PBMCs. A freely available public database, intended as a resource for researchers studying the immune response to SARS-CoV-2, is where the repertoires were released. Sample metadata almost always included a de-identified subject ID, COVID-19 status, age in years and sex.

TCRbeta CDR3 regions were amplified from genomic DNA by means of the immunoSEQ Assay, a bias-controlled multiplex PCR. The original pipeline was this. Within the assay, amplification of reference gene primers was used to estimate how many nucleated cells each sample contained. To quantify the absolute abundance of each unique TCRbeta CDR3 rearrangement, sequence reads were collapsed and filtered. For each sample, productive Simpson clonality was calculated as the square root of Simpson's diversity index across productive rearrangements. What TCRdb holds here is the immuneACCESS table cut down to in-frame rearrangements. Part of the clones is not present; checked against another copy, under half of the missing clones reflect an unresolved V gene, and the others are unexplained. V and J calls and clone size are as listed in that table; D and trimming were resolved from the DNA. Present in this sample are 200,000 to 250,000 clones, around 90% of which were seen just once. The top ten clonotypes cover under 14% of the sample.

CDR1 and CDR2 are drawn from the germline V gene (reference sequence): LGHDT, YNNKEL. Trimming accounts for 4 bases at V and 3 bases at J, while the number of junction bases matched to no gene is 3. The CDR3 measures 15 amino acids from cysteine to phenylalanine. Only the CDR3 portion is preserved as DNA: 45 bases, with reading frame beginning at the first base. The investigation overall reported the following: How much clinical and demographic metadata was included differed by source and by participant, and the metadata was provided uncurated.

Enrolling through a virtual design, the prospective study's participants ranged in age from roughly 18 to 90 years and lived across 20 to 25 United States geographic areas. In the prospective study, cohorts were assigned on the basis of participant-reported clinical history obtained from a screening survey and a study questionnaire. ImmuneRACE Cohort 3 recovered participants were defined by two consecutive negative NP/OP PCR tests, healthcare professional clearance, or symptom resolution. Each participant in the prospective study had whole blood, serum and a nasopharyngeal or oropharyngeal swab collected by mobile phlebotomists. Prospective study participants could optionally give additional blood draws and questionnaires over an approximately 2-month period. Before DNA extraction, blood samples from the prospective study were shipped at room temperature or frozen.

The sequence came from a man aged 30-40 years who had recovered from COVID-19. The chain is assembled from TRBV3-1 (or the pseudogene TRBV3-2) and TRBJ2-2, with 9 bases in between that match TRBD2. The material sequenced was PBMCs or T cells enriched from blood (not recorded which). The CDR3 amino acid sequence is: CASSRVAGDTGELFF. The DNA is as follows: TGTGCCAGCAGCCGAGTAGCGGGGGACACCGGGGAGCTGTTTTTT.